This record concerns one T cell receptor beta chain sequence. Its cognate antigen is unknown. The entry originates in a study of blood T cells in healthy people across ages. Study observations and caveats: Per million T cells, TCR beta diversity dropped about linearly as age rose.

V was cut by 5 bases and J by 3 bases, with 14 bases left in between. Germline loops: CDR1 MGHRA, CDR2 YSYEKL. This CDR3 comprises 14 residues. PBMCs numbering at least 6.5 million were isolated per sample. Total RNA extraction produced at least 5.5 micrograms (per sample) for the study. With a J-beta primer mix and a sample-barcoded 5' primer, a second PCR ran about 7 to 11 cycles. Each cDNA molecule was tagged by a template-switch adaptor that had 12 random nucleotides. TCRdb analysed the 5' RACE reads with MiXCR anew, one entry per CDR3 protein. The sample shows approximately 1.5 million distinct CDR3 sequences, approximately 39% of them seen only once.

The V call is TRBV4-1, the J call TRBJ2-7; D is perhaps TRBD1 or TRBD2 (5 bases each). Sequenced input: blood. The sequence was obtained from a woman younger than 35 in good health. The DNA of the CDR3 is TGCGCCAGCAGCTACTGGCCAGGGAGCTACGAGCAGTACTTC. Translating it yields CASSYWPGSYEQYF.